This T cell receptor beta chain stems from a study of TIL therapy for anti-PD-1-resistant metastatic lung cancer. About the research overall: Most patients had lung adenocarcinoma. Tumors carried a median roughly 1.5 non-synonymous mutations per megabase. Study results and limitations: Many TIL product clones were absent from baseline tumor, suggesting clonal contraction.

The libraries were made with immunoSEQ v3. Method: immunoSEQ multiplex PCR; TCRdb's copy keeps in-frame clones and lacks some. The repertoire includes 50,000 or so clones, about three quarters of them detected once, and approximately 5.6% sits in the top ten. As for this clone: Its antigen is still unknown. The same CDR3 can be traced to other DNA sequences in this sample.

Germline values: CDR1 LNHNV, CDR2 YYDKDF (reference sequence). The CDR3 runs 11 residues. V was trimmed by 6 bases and J by 5 bases, leaving 7 bases between them. The time point denotes: pre-treatment sample, taken before nivolumab and TIL therapy. The tumor samples were excised metastases, mostly pleural nodules or supraclavicular lymph nodes. Tumor harvest preceded PD-1/PD-L1 blockade, followed by nivolumab treatment. The chain couples TRBV15 to TRBJ2-5, with D perhaps TRBD1 (5 bases). The receptor comes from a person aged 25-79 years with non-small cell lung cancer. The material was tumor tissue, obtained at baseline. DNA for the CDR3: TGTGCCACCAGTAAGGGGGAGACCCAGTACTTC. Protein product: CATSKGETQYF.